These T cell receptor beta chains were read from a single sample in a study of T cell clones after liver transplantation. Generated by immunoSEQ multiplex PCR, the TCRdb table keeps only in-frame clones and is missing some. The sample lists 98,000 or so clones, 75% to 85% occurring once. Sequenced material: CD4+ T cells from blood, taken before liver transplant. The receptors derive from a human donor who received a liver transplant. CDR3s include the opening cysteine and the closing phenylalanine or tryptophan. Each record gives: D gene, clone size, CDR3 length, V gene, J gene, CDR3 protein, CDR3 DNA. A D gene is named only where the DNA matches it firmly. Rows give clone size only sometimes, using once, few, many, or a class for an expanded clone.

d_call: TRBD1; clone_size: NA; cdr3_length: 15; v_call: TRBV6-1; j_call: TRBJ1-5; cdr3_aa: CASSGEQGGDQPQHF; cdr3_nt: TGTGCCAGCAGTGGGGAACAGGGGGGGGATCAGCCCCAGCATTTT
d_call: TRBD1; clone_size: NA; cdr3_length: 14; v_call: TRBV2; j_call: TRBJ1-1; cdr3_aa: CASNSDRANTEAFF; cdr3_nt: TGTGCCAGCAACTCGGACAGGGCGAACACTGAAGCTTTCTTT
d_call: NA; clone_size: NA; cdr3_length: 15; v_call: TRBV5-1; j_call: TRBJ2-5; cdr3_aa: CASSREGITRETQYF; cdr3_nt: TGCGCCAGCAGCCGAGAAGGGATAACGCGGGAGACCCAGTACTTC
d_call: NA; clone_size: NA; cdr3_length: 15; v_call: TRBV27; j_call: TRBJ1-2; cdr3_aa: CASSLSRGELYGYTF; cdr3_nt: TGTGCCAGCAGTTTATCTCGCGGCGAGCTCTATGGCTACACCTTC
d_call: NA; clone_size: NA; cdr3_length: 16; v_call: TRBV15; j_call: TRBJ2-7; cdr3_aa: CATSRKVGPGLYEQYF; cdr3_nt: TGTGCCACCAGCAGAAAGGTCGGGCCGGGACTTTACGAGCAGTACTTC
d_call: NA; clone_size: NA; cdr3_length: 13; v_call: TRBV13; j_call: TRBJ1-1; cdr3_aa: CASSLPGNTEAFF; cdr3_nt: TGTGCCAGCAGCTTACCGGGGAACACTGAAGCTTTCTTT
d_call: NA; clone_size: few; cdr3_length: 13; v_call: TRBV7-3; j_call: TRBJ2-5; cdr3_aa: CASSLWGMETQYF; cdr3_nt: TGTGCCAGCAGCTTATGGGGGATGGAGACCCAGTACTTC
d_call: NA; clone_size: NA; cdr3_length: 19; v_call: TRBV15; j_call: TRBJ2-3; cdr3_aa: CATSRDRTIAVGNTDTQYF; cdr3_nt: TGTGCCACCAGCAGAGATCGGACGATAGCAGTCGGAAACACAGATACGCAGTATTTT
d_call: NA; clone_size: NA; cdr3_length: 13; v_call: TRBV6-4; j_call: TRBJ1-5; cdr3_aa: CASSPEENQPQHF; cdr3_nt: TGTGCCAGCAGTCCCGAGGAAAATCAGCCCCAGCATTTT
d_call: NA; clone_size: many; cdr3_length: 15; v_call: TRBV5-8; j_call: TRBJ1-3; cdr3_aa: CASGSLWGSGNTIYF; cdr3_nt: TGTGCCAGCGGTTCTCTCTGGGGCTCAGGAAACACCATATATTTT
d_call: TRBD2; clone_size: NA; cdr3_length: 15; v_call: TRBV4-1; j_call: TRBJ2-5; cdr3_aa: CASSPSGTALETQYF; cdr3_nt: TGCGCCAGCAGCCCTAGCGGGACTGCCCTGGAGACCCAGTACTTC
d_call: TRBD1; clone_size: NA; cdr3_length: 14; v_call: TRBV6-5; j_call: TRBJ1-1; cdr3_aa: CASRRDSTNTEAFF; cdr3_nt: TGTGCCAGCAGAAGGGACAGCACGAACACTGAAGCTTTCTTT
d_call: NA; clone_size: NA; cdr3_length: 16; v_call: TRBV7-3; j_call: TRBJ2-2; cdr3_aa: CASSLQGLRNTGELFF; cdr3_nt: TGTGCCAGCAGCTTACAAGGGCTACGGAACACCGGGGAGCTGTTTTTT
d_call: NA; clone_size: few; cdr3_length: 12; v_call: TRBV6-5; j_call: TRBJ1-2; cdr3_aa: CAVSPGLYGYTF; cdr3_nt: TGTGCCGTTAGCCCAGGGCTCTATGGCTACACCTTC
d_call: NA; clone_size: once; cdr3_length: 15; v_call: TRBV13; j_call: TRBJ2-2; cdr3_aa: CASSMGRGNTGELFF; cdr3_nt: TGTGCCAGCAGCATGGGGCGGGGGAACACCGGGGAGCTGTTTTTT
d_call: TRBD1; clone_size: NA; cdr3_length: 18; v_call: TRBV4-3; j_call: TRBJ1-2; cdr3_aa: CASSQDGPRTGISYGYTF; cdr3_nt: TGCGCCAGCAGCCAAGATGGTCCAAGGACAGGGATTAGCTATGGCTACACCTTC
d_call: NA; clone_size: NA; cdr3_length: 10; v_call: TRBV2; j_call: TRBJ2-5; cdr3_aa: CASSDWAGYF; cdr3_nt: TGTGCCAGCAGTGATTGGGCAGGGTACTTC
d_call: NA; clone_size: once; cdr3_length: 15; v_call: TRBV7-9; j_call: TRBJ1-5; cdr3_aa: CASSRTGGGRQPQHF; cdr3_nt: TGTGCCAGCAGCCGGACTGGGGGGGGACGGCAGCCCCAGCATTTT
d_call: NA; clone_size: NA; cdr3_length: 14; v_call: TRBV11-3; j_call: TRBJ2-5; cdr3_aa: CASSQGGNQETQYF; cdr3_nt: TGTGCCAGCAGTCAAGGGGGAAACCAAGAGACCCAGTACTTC
d_call: NA; clone_size: NA; cdr3_length: 15; v_call: TRBV5-1; j_call: TRBJ1-1; cdr3_aa: CASSLGQRMNTEAFF; cdr3_nt: TGCGCCAGCAGCTTGGGACAGAGAATGAACACTGAAGCTTTCTTT
d_call: NA; clone_size: NA; cdr3_length: 13; v_call: TRBV19; j_call: TRBJ1-5; cdr3_aa: CASSPQTDQPQHF; cdr3_nt: TGTGCCAGTAGTCCCCAGACAGATCAGCCCCAGCATTTT
d_call: NA; clone_size: NA; cdr3_length: 13; v_call: TRBV28; j_call: TRBJ1-2; cdr3_aa: CASSSGINYGYTF; cdr3_nt: TGTGCCAGCAGTTCCGGGATTAACTATGGCTACACCTTC
d_call: NA; clone_size: NA; cdr3_length: 15; v_call: TRBV11-2; j_call: TRBJ2-1; cdr3_aa: CASSLEQGAYNEQFF; cdr3_nt: TGTGCCAGCAGCTTAGAACAGGGCGCCTACAATGAGCAGTTCTTC